The 29 T cell receptor beta chains reported below all come from one sample, sequenced in a study of regulatory T cells in long-lasting Graves disease. Regarding time point: persistent/refractory GD, antithyroid drugs over 5 years with positive TRAb. RNA extracted from PBMCs served as the sequencing template. Library construction for TCR beta used iRepertoire HTBI primers and Arm-PCR of CDR3 regions. MiXCR, applied by TCRdb to the multiplex PCR reads, yields one record per CDR3 protein. This table has about 470,000 distinct CDR3 sequences, 20% to 25% appearing once. The starting material was peripheral blood mononuclear cells (PBMCs), obtained when the disease was refractory, from a patient treated with antithyroid drugs. These receptors all come from a female donor with Graves disease.

Only a few counts were recorded for this clonotype. This chain joins TRBV24-1 and TRBJ2-7; tentatively, D is TRBD2 (6 bases). The ends were cut back, 9 bases at V and 6 bases at J, with 17 bases in the middle. The CDR3 spans 13 residues. Germline-derived CDR1 and CDR2 are KGHDR and SFDVKD. The CDR3 region is CATSPGGRGEQYF. CDR3 DNA sequence: TGTGCCACCTCCCCCGGGGGACGGGGCGAGCAGTACTTC.

This clonotype showed up just a few times. The chain has TRBV9 and TRBJ2-6, with a possible D match to TRBD1 (6 bases). Deletions cut 2 bases from V and 0 bases from J, with 9 bases between. This CDR3 comprises 16 residues. From germline, CDR1 is SGDLS and CDR2 YYNGEE. CDR3 in amino acids: CASSVLGGSGANVLTF. The DNA for the CDR3 is TGTGCCAGCAGCGTCTTAGGGGGCTCTGGGGCCAACGTCCTGACTTTC.

The chain couples TRBV6-2 or TRBV6-3 to TRBJ2-7, with D perhaps TRBD1 or TRBD2 (5 bases each). CDR1 MNHEY and CDR2 SVGEGT come from the germline V gene. This CDR3 comprises 16 residues. Trimming took 3 bases from V and 0 from J, leaving 15 bases between them. DNA for the CDR3: TGTGCCAGCAGTTATCCCGGGACGAGGAGCTCCTACGAGCAGTACTTC. This encodes CASSYPGTRSSYEQYF.

This chain connects TRBV27 to TRBJ2-1, with 8 bases that match TRBD2. Germline-derived CDR1 and CDR2 are MNHEY and SMNVEV (reference sequence). Trimming cost V 7 bases and J 4 bases; bases outside gene matches: 9. This CDR3 has 15 amino acids. CDR3 coding DNA: TGTGCCAGCAATTTCGGGGGGGCGACATACAATGAGCAGTTCTTC. Its translation is CASNFGGATYNEQFF.

This clonotype was recorded at least ten times. This CDR3 is missing its conserved last phenylalanine or tryptophan, likely due to a read error. The V call is TRBV2, the J call TRBJ2-5, with 7 bases aligning to TRBD2. The V gene's germline CDR1 is SNHLY and CDR2 FYNNEI. The CDR3 is 12 residues long. V gave up 5 bases and J gave up 5 bases; unmatched junction bases: 2. The DNA of the CDR3 is TGTGCCAGCAGTCTACTAGCGGAGACCCAGTACCTC. Its translation is CASSLLAETQYL.

The chain is built from TRBV20-1 and TRBJ1-1, with D uncertain. Trimming took off 5 bases at V and 7 bases at J, with 11 bases between the two ends. This CDR3 comprises 11 residues. Per germline, CDR1 DFQATT and CDR2 SNEGSKA (reference sequence). CDR3 nucleotide sequence: TGCAGTGCTCGGGGAGAGATTGAAGCTTTCTTT. Translating gives CSARGEIEAFF.

About this clonotype itself: A single base separates this from a much larger clone, so it may be a read error. Here the CDR3 reads CATSDLWIQETQYF. For the CDR3, the DNA is TGTGCCACCAGTGATTTGTGGATTCAAGAGACCCAGTACTTC. The rearrangement links TRBV24-1 to TRBJ2-5; D unresolved. Germline CDR1 reads KGHDR; CDR2 reads SFDVKD. The length of the CDR3 is 14 residues. The germline V and J ends were trimmed by 0 bases and 2 bases, with 6 bases remaining between them.

In this sample, this clonotype turned up a few times. One base away lies a much larger clone, so this may be a sequencing read error. The chain couples TRBV6-2 or TRBV6-3 to TRBJ1-1; D ambiguous. The CDR3 runs 11 residues. Trimming cost V 7 bases and J 1 base, with 4 bases left between them. Germline V gives CDR1 MNHEY, CDR2 SVGEGT. The DNA of the CDR3 is TGTGCCAGCAAGGAGAACACTGAAGCTTTCTTT. Protein sequence: CASKENTEAFF.

The chain is built from TRBV6-1 and TRBJ1-1; D is unresolved. The CDR3 covers 14 residues. With 2 bases removed from V and 6 bases from J, the gap between germline ends came to 13 bases. Looked up from germline, CDR1 is MNHNS and CDR2 is SASEGT. CDR3 nucleotide sequence: TGTGCCAGCAGTGAATATGCGGGCGTATCTGAAGCTTTCTTT. Its protein product is CASSEYAGVSEAFF.

The rearrangement joins TRBV11-1 to TRBJ1-1, with no clear D. The CDR3 is 15 residues long. Deletions cut 2 bases from V and 2 bases from J, with 12 bases between. The V gene's germline CDR1 is SGHAT and CDR2 FQDESV (reference sequence). The CDR3 loop is CASSLRGIPNTEAFF. CDR3 DNA sequence: TGTGCCAGCAGCTTACGAGGTATCCCCAACACTGAAGCTTTCTTT.

This clonotype has a single count. V is TRBV6-5 and J is TRBJ2-4; D not certain. Germline loops: CDR1 MNHEY, CDR2 SVGAGI. Trimming shortened V by 3 bases and J by 0 bases, and 9 bases separated the two germline ends. The CDR3 length is 15 residues. CDR3 loop: CASSYPDSAKNIQYF. CDR3 coding DNA: TGTGCCAGCAGTTATCCAGACTCAGCCAAAAACATTCAGTACTTC.

The chain combines TRBV28 with TRBJ1-1; no definite D call. Germline V gene data show CDR1 as MDHEN and CDR2 as SYDVKM. The V and J ends lost 6 bases and 4 bases respectively, with 12 bases between them. The CDR3 has 13 amino acids. CDR3 in amino acids: CASRHHGVTEAFF. The CDR3 nucleotides read TGTGCCAGCAGACACCACGGGGTCACTGAAGCTTTCTTT.

This clonotype was counted at least ten times. J is TRBJ2-5 and V is TRBV12-5; 11 nucleotides line up with TRBD1. CDR1 is LGHNT, CDR2 FRNRAP, per germline. V was pared by 7 bases and J by 4 bases, with 8 bases of the junction left unmatched. This CDR3 spans 15 amino acids. The CDR3 sequence: CASAPLDRGLETQYF. In nucleotides, the CDR3 is TGTGCTAGTGCCCCTCTGGACAGGGGGCTAGAGACCCAGTACTTC.

This clonotype was detected many times. The chain couples TRBV28 to TRBJ2-6, with 11 bases that match TRBD2. There are 18 residues in the CDR3. V gave up 5 bases and J gave up 0 bases; unmatched junction bases: 6. Per the germline V gene, CDR1 is MDHEN and CDR2 is SYDVKM. The CDR3 DNA reads TGTGCCAGCAGTCCACGACTAGCGGGGAACTCTGGGGCCAACGTCCTGACTTTC. It codes for CASSPRLAGNSGANVLTF.

Worth noting for this clonotype: Because it lacks the conserved phenylalanine or tryptophan at the end, this CDR3 is likely a read error. The CDR3 sequence: CSVKQSYGYTL. CDR3 sequence (DNA): TGCAGCGTTAAACAGTCCTATGGCTACACCCTC. The rearrangement joins TRBV29-1 to TRBJ1-2; D unclear. In germline, CDR1 is SQVTM, CDR2 ANQGSEA. The CDR3 is made up of 11 amino acids. Trimming removed 5 bases at V and 4 bases at J, with 8 bases between.

The chain employs TRBV6-1 and TRBJ1-3; D may be TRBD1 (6 bases). The CDR3 covers 17 residues. V lost 6 bases, J lost 0 bases, and 18 bases lay in between. Germline CDR1 MNHNS, CDR2 SASEGT. CDR3 sequence: CASSRTNRASSGNTIYF. The CDR3 region has the DNA TGTGCCAGCAGCCGAACTAACAGGGCCTCCTCTGGAAACACCATATATTTT.

The gene calls are TRBV7-2 and TRBJ1-1; a possible D gene is TRBD1 (6 bases). V was pared by 5 bases and J by 0 bases, with 13 bases between. CDR3 length: 15 residues. Looked up from germline, CDR1 is SGHTA and CDR2 is FQGNSA. CDR3 coding DNA: TGTGCCAGCAGCCACCAGGACAGAGTGAACACTGAAGCTTTCTTT. It is translated as CASSHQDRVNTEAFF.

This clonotype was counted ten times or more. This sequence joins TRBV12-3 or TRBV12-4 and TRBJ1-1; 8 bases fit TRBD1. Trimming at V came to 7 bases and at J to 6 bases, leaving 10 bases not matched to a gene. The CDR3 loop spans 14 amino acids. This CDR3 reads CASTSTAGGPEAFF. In DNA, the CDR3 is TGTGCCAGCACTTCAACGGCAGGGGGCCCTGAAGCTTTCTTT.

As for this clonotype: A read error may account for a junction end that differs from germline. The CDR3 here is CASSLTGSSYERYF. DNA for the CDR3: TGTGCCAGCAGCCTGACAGGGAGCTCCTACGAGCGGTACTTC. The chain joins TRBV3-1 to TRBJ2-7, with 7 nucleotides matching TRBD1. CDR3 length equals 14 residues. The germline CDR1 and CDR2 sequences are LGHDT and YNNKEL (reference sequence).

The chain is built from TRBV9 and TRBJ2-5; D could derive from TRBD1 or TRBD2 (5 bases each). The V and J ends lost 4 bases and 9 bases respectively, with 13 bases between them. CDR1 and CDR2 from the germline V gene are SGDLS and YYNGEE. The CDR3 sequence is 12 residues long. As DNA, the CDR3 is TGTGCCAGCAGCCCGAACTTGGGGGCCCAGTACTTC. Its translation is CASSPNLGAQYF.

This clonotype was seen more than once but under ten times. The chain employs TRBV15 and TRBJ1-3; tentatively, D is TRBD1 (6 bases). V gave up 0 bases and J gave up 7 bases, with 13 bases separating them. The CDR3 runs to 15 residues. Germline CDR1 is LNHNV and CDR2 is YYDKDF (reference sequence). The CDR3 DNA reads TGTGCCACCAGCAGAGACGCAGGGGCCGGGAACACCATATATTTT. Its protein is CATSRDAGAGNTIYF.

This clonotype turned up a few times. V and J are TRBV15 and TRBJ2-5; D possibly corresponds to TRBD2 (5 bases). The ends were cut back, 1 base at V and 0 bases at J, with 9 bases in the middle. Per the germline V gene, CDR1 is LNHNV and CDR2 is YYDKDF (reference sequence). The CDR3 loop spans 15 amino acids. DNA for the CDR3: TGTGCCACCAGCAGAGGAGGGCATTACCAAGAGACCCAGTACTTC. It translates to CATSRGGHYQETQYF. Filled out from reference TRBV15 and TRBJ2-5, the complete variable domain reads DAMVIQNPRYQVTQFGKPVTLSCSQTLNHNVMYWYQQKSSQAPKLLFHYYDKDFNNEADTPDNFQSRRPNTSFCFLDIRSPGLGDTAMYLCATSRGGHYQETQYFGPGTRLLVL.

This chain links TRBV6-1 with TRBJ2-1, with D maybe TRBD1 (8 bases). Germline V gene sequence: CDR1 MNHNS, CDR2 SASEGT. The CDR3 totals 16 residues. The V gene lost 0 bases and the J gene lost 8 bases, with 17 bases spanning the gap. The DNA for the CDR3 is TGTGCCAGCAGTGAAGCTGTACAGGGGGGGTGGGATGAGCAGTTCTTC. This translates into CASSEAVQGGWDEQFF.

In its sample, this clonotype was seen a few times. The V and J genes are TRBV12-5 and TRBJ1-5; 7 bases fit TRBD1. Germline V gene sequence: CDR1 LGHNT, CDR2 FRNRAP. V lost 5 bases, J lost 7 bases, and 5 bases stayed unmatched. CDR3 length: 13 residues. The CDR3 bases are TGTGCTAGTGGTCCGACAGGGTTCCAGCCCCAGCATTTT. It specifies CASGPTGFQPQHF. Full variable domain (rest looked up from reference TRBV12-5 and TRBJ1-5): DARVTQTPRHKVTEMGQEVTMRCQPILGHNTVFWYRQTMMQGLELLAYFRNRAPLDDSGMPKDRFSAEMPDATLATLKIQPSEPRDSAVYFCASGPTGFQPQHFGDGTRLSIL.

This clonotype has just a few counts. V and J are TRBV29-1 and TRBJ2-5; 9 bases are shared with TRBD2. The CDR3 extends over 17 amino acids. The trim removed 3 bases at V and 1 base at J, leaving 12 bases unmatched. Looked up from germline, CDR1 is SQVTM and CDR2 is ANQGSEA. The CDR3 DNA is TGCAGCGTTGATAGGCGGGAGGGCCTTGAGGGCCAAGAGACCCAGTACTTC. It is translated as CSVDRREGLEGQETQYF.

This clonotype occurred many times. The V call is TRBV15, the J call TRBJ1-1; D unclear. Germline CDR1 is LNHNV and CDR2 is YYDKDF (reference sequence). Trimming pared 2 bases from V and 3 bases from J, leaving 13 bases between. The CDR3 spans 15 residues. CDR3 sequence (DNA): TGTGCCACCAGCAGAAATCCTCAGCAACACACTGAAGCTTTCTTT. Encoded protein: CATSRNPQQHTEAFF.

This chain joins TRBV12-3 or TRBV12-4 and TRBJ2-7; maybe TRBD1 (6 bases). This CDR3 has 16 residues. Deletions cut 3 bases from V and 6 bases from J, with 21 bases between. In nucleotides, the CDR3 is TGTGCCAGCAGTTTTTCCATCTGGGGGCTGGCCCTCGAGCAGTACTTC. Its translation is CASSFSIWGLALEQYF.

This clonotype was detected only once. The rearrangement links TRBV7-2 to TRBJ1-1; the D gene is possibly TRBD1 (6 bases). The CDR3 length is 14 residues. Looked up from germline, CDR1 is SGHTA and CDR2 is FQGNSA. The V gene lost 7 bases and the J gene lost 7 bases, with 19 bases spanning the gap. The CDR3 sequence: CASTLYGGHNEAFF. In nucleotides, the CDR3 is TGTGCCAGCACCCTTTACGGGGGGCATAATGAAGCTTTCTTT. The full variable domain, rest sourced from reference TRBV7-2 and TRBJ1-1, is GAGVSQSPSNKVTEKGKDVELRCDPISGHTALYWYRQSLGQGLEFLIYFQGNSAPDKSGLPSDRFSAERTGGSVSTLTIQRTQQEDSAVYLCASTLYGGHNEAFFGQGTRLTVV.

This clonotype was seen repeatedly, ten times or more. The chain is built from TRBV12-3 or TRBV12-4 and TRBJ2-2; the match to TRBD2 covers 7 bases. The CDR3 has 15 amino acids. After removal of 6 bases from V and 7 bases from J, the junction contained 11 bases not matched to a gene. The CDR3 protein is CASSRPGGLGGELFF. For the CDR3, the DNA is TGTGCCAGCAGCCGCCCGGGGGGATTAGGCGGGGAGCTGTTTTTT.